This TCR beta chain originates from a study of blood T cell repertoires in COVID-19. Looking at the study overall: Sources were T cells, B-cell-depleted T cells, or PBMCs; the material itself was cDNA or gDNA.

The V gene's germline CDR1 is GTSNPN and CDR2 SVGIG (reference sequence). Trimming shortened V by 3 bases and J by 2 bases, and 17 bases separated the two germline ends. This CDR3 is built from 15 residues. Original processing methods: Reference gene primer amplification gave nucleated cell count estimates. The table came from immunoSEQ multiplex PCR; TCRdb's copy has only in-frame clones and leaves some out. V and J calls and clone size are those listed in that table; D and trimming were worked out from the DNA. Here the sample spans around 100,000 clones, around four fifths being singletons. The chain links TRBV30 to TRBJ2-7; weak D call: TRBD2 (6 bases). The sample comprised peripheral blood. This TCR derives from a man between 65 and 80 years old with active or convalescent COVID-19. DNA for the CDR3: TGTGCCTGGAGGTCGGAGGGCGGGCACCCCTACGAGCAGTACTTC. Amino acids: CAWRSEGGHPYEQYF. Combining the CDR3 with reference TRBV30 and TRBJ2-7 gives the whole variable domain SQTIHQWPATLVQPVGSPLSLECTVEGTSNPNLYWYRQAAGRGLQLLFYSVGIGQISSEVPQNLSASRPQDRQFILSSKKLLLSDSGFYLCAWRSEGGHPYEQYFGPGTRLTVT.